This T cell receptor beta chain was obtained from a study of shared clonotypes between healthy human individuals. General study findings and limits: Roughly 5% was the fraction of naive CD4 clonotypes found shared across a handful of donors. Relative to their counterparts shared across all four donors, non-shared clonotypes exhibited diminished generation probabilities.

An even split of each subset's genomic DNA across several immunoSEQ plates was performed. The protocol was immunoSEQ multiplex PCR, while the TCRdb copy is restricted to in-frame clones and leaves out a portion. In the table there are roughly 1.5 million clones, around 98% of which are singletons. As regards this clone: What it binds is unknown.

CDR3 length: 18 residues. Trimming shortened V by 0 bases and J by 3 bases, and 18 bases separated the two germline ends. CDR1 is SGHRS, CDR2 YFSETQ, per germline. This rearrangement joins TRBV5-1 to TRBJ1-4; D may be TRBD1 (5 bases). The clonotype comes from a man younger than 45 in good health. The specimen was naive CD4+ T cells sorted from blood. This sample's subset: CD45RA+ positively selected. The CDR3 region has the DNA TGCGCCAGCAGCTTGGAGGGACTCCCGTACCTTTCTAATGAAAAACTGTTTTTT. Translation: CASSLEGLPYLSNEKLFF.